The rows below give T cell receptor beta chains drawn from one sample of a study of blood T cell repertoires in COVID-19. Assay used: immunoSEQ multiplex PCR; TCRdb lists only in-frame clones, some missing. Of about 20,000 clones in the sample, around 86% are singletons; the top ten hold around 3.8%. The sample comprised peripheral blood. The receptors originated from a man aged 50 to 59 with active COVID-19. The CDR3 runs from the conserved cysteine through the conserved F or W. D genes are given only for firm matches. Clone size, where shown, is once, few, many, or a class for clones that have expanded.

j_gene: TRBJ2-7; v_gene: TRBV5-4; len: 15; abundance: .; d_gene: .; CDR3aa: CASSFETAADYEQYF; CDR3nt: TGTGCCAGCAGCTTTGAGACGGCGGCCGACTACGAGCAGTACTTC
j_gene: TRBJ2-7; v_gene: TRBV6-6; len: 15; abundance: once; d_gene: TRBD1; CDR3aa: CASSYSQGVGYEQYF; CDR3nt: TGTGCCAGCAGTTACTCGCAGGGGGTAGGGTACGAGCAGTACTTC
j_gene: TRBJ1-1; v_gene: TRBV12-3/TRBV12-4; len: 13; abundance: .; d_gene: TRBD1; CDR3aa: CASSPEGTAEAFF; CDR3nt: TGTGCCAGCAGTCCGGAGGGGACAGCAGAAGCTTTCTTT
j_gene: TRBJ2-3; v_gene: TRBV7-2; len: 12; abundance: .; d_gene: .; CDR3aa: CASSSGADTQYF; CDR3nt: TGTGCCAGCAGCTCAGGGGCGGATACGCAGTATTTT
j_gene: TRBJ2-7; v_gene: TRBV5-6; len: 13; abundance: .; d_gene: TRBD1; CDR3aa: CASITQGAGEQYF; CDR3nt: TGTGCCAGCATCACCCAGGGGGCGGGGGAGCAGTACTTC
j_gene: TRBJ2-2; v_gene: TRBV21-1; len: 17; abundance: once; d_gene: .; CDR3aa: CASSKGGTGIGTGELFF; CDR3nt: TGTGCCAGCAGCAAAGGAGGAACAGGGATAGGCACCGGGGAGCTGTTTTTT
j_gene: TRBJ1-2; v_gene: TRBV2; len: 13; abundance: .; d_gene: .; CDR3aa: CASSGEDLYGYTF; CDR3nt: TGTGCCAGCAGCGGAGAGGATCTCTATGGCTACACCTTC
j_gene: TRBJ2-3; v_gene: TRBV5-6; len: 17; abundance: few; d_gene: TRBD1; CDR3aa: CASSSIGTGVLSDTQYF; CDR3nt: TGTGCCAGCAGCTCTATTGGGACAGGGGTTTTATCAGATACGCAGTATTTT
j_gene: TRBJ2-6; v_gene: TRBV24-1; len: 16; abundance: .; d_gene: TRBD1; CDR3aa: CATPYRGHSGANVLTF; CDR3nt: TGTGCCACCCCCTACAGGGGGCATTCTGGGGCCAACGTCCTGACTTTC
j_gene: TRBJ2-7; v_gene: TRBV7-9; len: 15; abundance: .; d_gene: TRBD1; CDR3aa: CASSLAPDRIYEQYF; CDR3nt: TGTGCCAGCAGCTTAGCCCCGGACAGGATCTACGAGCAGTACTTC